Following are 26 T cell receptor beta chains from one sample sequenced in a study of T cells in Graves' hyperthyroidism and ophthalmopathy. TCR beta CDR3 regions were amplified from RNA transcripts. HTBI primers were the set used in a first-round RT-PCR of the TCR CDR3. TCRdb fed the multiplex PCR reads into MiXCR, producing one record per CDR3 protein. The sample lists fewer than 850,000 distinct CDR3 sequences, roughly a sixth occurring once. Sequencing was done on a sample of blood. These receptors were taken from a middle-aged man with Graves' hyperthyroidism.

At least ten counts were recorded for this clonotype. This chain links TRBV7-2 with TRBJ1-1, with TRBD1 identical over 9 bases. This CDR3 comprises 15 residues. V gave up 6 bases and J gave up 4 bases; unmatched junction bases: 9. Germline-derived CDR1 and CDR2 are SGHTA and FQGNSA. This CDR3 is CASRKGGTGTTEAFF. The DNA for the CDR3 is TGTGCCAGCAGAAAAGGGGGGACAGGGACCACTGAAGCTTTCTTT.

This clonotype has more than one count but fewer than ten. V usage is TRBV29-1 and J usage is TRBJ1-4, with 9 nucleotides matching TRBD1. The germline CDR1 and CDR2 sequences are SQVTM and ANQGSEA. V shed 6 bases, J shed 7 bases, and the junction held 6 bases outside the gene matches. The length of the CDR3 is 13 residues. In nucleotides, the CDR3 is TGCAGCGTCTCGGGACAGGGCGGTGAAAAACTGTTTTTT. Protein: CSVSGQGGEKLFF.

This clonotype was picked up many times. The J gene is TRBJ2-3, the V gene TRBV12-3 or TRBV12-4; maybe TRBD1 (6 bases). The CDR3 contains 16 residues. Trimming removed 5 bases from V and 1 base from J, with 16 bases in between. The chain's CDR3 is CASSPSGTHGTDTQYF. The CDR3 nucleotides are TGTGCCAGCAGTCCATCCGGGACACACGGCACAGATACGCAGTATTTT.

Ten or more counts support this clonotype. The chain joins TRBV11-2 to TRBJ1-2; a weak D match, TRBD1 (6 bases). Germline CDR1 SGHAT, CDR2 FQNNGV. Trimming pared 3 bases from V and 5 bases from J, leaving 16 bases between. This CDR3 is 15 amino acids long. The CDR3 nucleotides read TGTGCCAGCAGCTTCCCCGCCGGGACACCGTATGGCTACACCTTC. Residues: CASSFPAGTPYGYTF.

This clonotype was recorded a few times. The V call is TRBV27, the J call TRBJ1-5; D call uncertain. There are 15 residues in the CDR3. The V gene's germline CDR1 is MNHEY and CDR2 SMNVEV (reference sequence). Trimming shortened V by 0 bases and J by 7 bases, and 13 bases separated the two germline ends. The CDR3 DNA is TGTGCCAGCAGTTTATCGGAGGGCGTTGGACAGCCCCAGCATTTT. Amino acid sequence: CASSLSEGVGQPQHF.

This clonotype was detected many times. This chain connects TRBV2 to TRBJ1-4; D is unclear. This CDR3 region has 15 residues. Germline V gives CDR1 SNHLY, CDR2 FYNNEI. Trimming took 4 bases from V and 6 from J, leaving 15 bases between them. The CDR3 protein is CASSADTPEHEKLFF. The CDR3, as DNA: TGTGCCAGCAGTGCCGACACTCCAGAACATGAAAAACTGTTTTTT.

This clonotype appeared many times. The chain carries TRBV27 and TRBJ1-5; D uncertain. Trimming removed 4 bases from V and 0 bases from J, with 16 bases in between. Germline CDR1 reads MNHEY; CDR2 reads SMNVEV (reference sequence). The CDR3 loop spans 17 amino acids. CDR3 DNA: TGTGCCAGCAGTTCAGGAATCGATTTATATAGCAATCAGCCCCAGCATTTT. Translating it yields CASSSGIDLYSNQPQHF.

This clonotype occurred many times. The V gene is TRBV12-3 or TRBV12-4, the J gene TRBJ1-1, with 8 bases that match TRBD1. This CDR3 is 19 amino acids long. The V and J ends lost 2 bases and 1 base, in that order; junction bases with no gene match: 15. CDR3 loop: CASSLRLIRDRRKNTEAFF. As DNA, the CDR3 is TGTGCCAGCAGTTTAAGGCTTATTCGGGACAGGAGAAAGAACACTGAAGCTTTCTTT.

This clonotype was counted ten times or more. The chain joins TRBV7-3 to TRBJ2-2; TRBD1 is a possible D gene (6 bases). CDR1 and CDR2 from the germline V gene are SGHTA and FQGTGA. Trimming pared 5 bases from V and 5 bases from J, leaving 12 bases between. The CDR3 length is 14 residues. The CDR3 DNA reads TGTGCCAGCAGCCCTGACGGACAGACCGGGGAGCTGTTTTTT. The encoded protein is CASSPDGQTGELFF.

This clonotype came up many times. The chain recombines TRBV6-1 with TRBJ2-2, with a tentative D call TRBD1 (5 bases). Deletions cut 7 bases from V and 0 bases from J, with 15 bases between. Germline V gives CDR1 MNHNS, CDR2 SASEGT. This CDR3 region has 16 residues. CDR3 in DNA: TGTGCCAGCATTCCGACGTGGACAACGAACACCGGGGAGCTGTTTTTT. This codes for CASIPTWTTNTGELFF.

This clonotype has just a few counts. The chain joins TRBV7-9 to TRBJ2-7; D possibly matches TRBD1 or TRBD2 (7 bases each). The V and J ends lost 5 bases and 3 bases respectively, with 14 bases between them. The CDR3 has 14 residues. Germline lookup yields CDR1 SEHNR and CDR2 FQNEAQ (reference sequence). CDR3 sequence (DNA): TGTGCCAGCAGCCAGGGGGGGATTAACTACGAGCAGTACTTC. It specifies CASSQGGINYEQYF.

This clonotype came up many times. V usage is TRBV28 and J usage is TRBJ1-2; no firm D call. Trimming took 7 bases from V and 0 from J, leaving 3 bases between them. This CDR3 has 11 residues. Germline values: CDR1 MDHEN, CDR2 SYDVKM. CDR3 sequence: CASISNYGYTF. The CDR3 nucleotides are TGTGCCAGCATTTCTAACTATGGCTACACCTTC.

The rearrangement links TRBV30 to TRBJ2-7; TRBD1 aligns across 7 bases. The germline V gene encodes CDR1 GTSNPN and CDR2 SVGIG (reference sequence). The V and J ends lost 5 bases and 2 bases, in that order; junction bases with no gene match: 12. The CDR3 runs to 15 residues. The CDR3 region has the DNA TGTGCCTGGGAGGGCCGGGACAGAGGTACCTACGAGCAGTACTTC. Its protein product is CAWEGRDRGTYEQYF.

This clonotype has ten or more counts. The gene calls are TRBV7-3 and TRBJ1-1; D is undetermined. The CDR3 has 18 amino acids. Germline loops: CDR1 SGHTA, CDR2 FQGTGA. The V end was cut by 5 bases, the J end by 0 bases, with 22 bases between. DNA of the CDR3: TGTGCCAGCAGCCTCCGAGCCCCACAGCTAGGTCTGAACACTGAAGCTTTCTTT. This gives the protein CASSLRAPQLGLNTEAFF. The full variable domain, in which reference TRBV7-3 and TRBJ1-1 provide the parts outside the CDR3, is GAGVSQTPSNKVTEKGKYVELRCDPISGHTALYWYRQSLGQGPEFLIYFQGTGAADDSGLPNDRFFAVRPEGSVSTLKIQRTERGDSAVYLCASSLRAPQLGLNTEAFFGQGTRLTVV.

Only a few counts were recorded for this clonotype. This chain links TRBV28 with TRBJ1-3; TRBD1 matches at 8 bases. Germline assignment: CDR1 MDHEN and CDR2 SYDVKM. After removal of 1 base from V and 4 bases from J, the junction contained 3 bases not matched to a gene. CDR3 length: 15 residues. CDR3 protein: CASSLFGQGGNTIYF. DNA of the CDR3: TGTGCCAGCAGTTTATTCGGACAGGGCGGAAACACCATATATTTT.

This clonotype has a count of ten or more. The chain uses TRBV27 and TRBJ1-1, with D maybe TRBD1 (5 bases). Germline CDR1 is MNHEY and CDR2 is SMNVEV (reference sequence). This CDR3 is built from 14 residues. The V gene lost 3 bases and the J gene lost 1 base, with 9 bases spanning the gap. CDR3 protein: CASSLRGANTEAFF. The CDR3, as DNA: TGTGCCAGCAGTTTGAGGGGTGCGAACACTGAAGCTTTCTTT.

J is TRBJ2-7 and V is TRBV28; the match to TRBD2 covers 8 bases. The V gene end was trimmed by 6 bases and the J gene end by 5 bases; junction bases not matched to a gene: 6. Germline V CDR1 and CDR2: MDHEN, SYDVKM. The CDR3 sequence is 13 residues long. The CDR3 DNA reads TGTGCCAGCAGCCGACTAGCGCGGAACGAGCAGTACTTC. Its protein product is CASSRLARNEQYF.

This clonotype was observed a few times. The chain links TRBV7-9 to TRBJ1-5; 8 bases fit TRBD1. This CDR3 has 16 residues. The V segment lost 1 base and the J segment 4 bases; nucleotides outside the gene matches: 6. In germline, CDR1 is SEHNR, CDR2 FQNEAQ (reference sequence). CDR3 DNA: TGTGCCAGCAGCTTAGTAGGACAGGGCGCAAATCAGCCCCAGCATTTT. It is translated as CASSLVGQGANQPQHF.

This clonotype was observed at least ten times. The chain is built from TRBV28 and TRBJ2-3, with TRBD2 matching 11 bases. Germline V gives CDR1 MDHEN, CDR2 SYDVKM. The junction had 7 bases not matched to a gene; V was cut back by 3 bases and J by 2 bases. The CDR3 extends over 17 amino acids. The CDR3 spells CASSFWTSGSNTDTQYF. The CDR3 nucleotides read TGTGCCAGCAGTTTCTGGACTAGCGGGTCGAACACAGATACGCAGTATTTT.

V usage is TRBV12-3 or TRBV12-4 and J usage is TRBJ2-2, with D possibly matching TRBD1 (6 bases). The CDR3 has 20 residues. With 3 bases removed from V and 3 bases from J, the gap between germline ends came to 26 bases. This chain's CDR3 is CASSFPGTGFRMVDTGELFF. The CDR3 DNA follows: TGTGCCAGCAGTTTCCCCGGAACAGGGTTTCGGATGGTGGACACCGGGGAGCTGTTTTTT.

This clonotype was detected ten times or more. The rearrangement links TRBV2 to TRBJ2-7; 7 positions agree with TRBD1. Germline V gene sequence: CDR1 SNHLY, CDR2 FYNNEI. The CDR3 contains 12 residues. J lost 3 bases, V lost 6 bases, and 2 bases had no gene match. CDR3 DNA: TGTGCCAGCAGAAGACAGGGCTACGAGCAGTACTTC. The encoded protein is CASRRQGYEQYF.

This sequence joins TRBV6-2 or TRBV6-3 and TRBJ2-1, with D possibly being TRBD1 or TRBD2 (5 bases each). V was trimmed by 2 bases and J by 7 bases, leaving 9 bases between them. Germline V lookup: CDR1 MNHEY, CDR2 SVGEGT. This CDR3 is 13 amino acids long. The CDR3 sequence is CASSYGGRNEQFF. DNA for the CDR3: TGTGCCAGCAGTTACGGGGGTAGGAATGAGCAGTTCTTC.

This rearrangement joins TRBV9 to TRBJ2-7; 10 bases are shared with TRBD2. J was trimmed by 1 base and V by 3 bases; bases with no gene match: 10. The germline V gene encodes CDR1 SGDLS and CDR2 YYNGEE. CDR3 length: 17 residues. The CDR3 sequence is CASSASGGSFFSYEQYF. The CDR3 bases are TGTGCCAGCAGCGCTAGCGGGGGTTCCTTTTTTTCCTACGAGCAGTACTTC.

This clonotype was recorded at least ten times. The rearrangement joins TRBV20-1 to TRBJ2-7; the match to TRBD2 covers 7 bases. Losses at the gene ends were 4 bases for V and 3 bases for J; bases not matched to a gene: 3. This CDR3 has 12 amino acids. CDR1 and CDR2 from the germline V gene are DFQATT and SNEGSKA (reference sequence). The CDR3 is CSANGGIYEQYF. In DNA form, the CDR3 reads TGCAGTGCTAACGGGGGGATCTACGAGCAGTACTTC.

This clonotype occurred many times. This chain connects TRBV11-2 to TRBJ2-7; D is unclear. This CDR3 region has 17 residues. V lost 5 bases to trimming and J lost 2 bases, with 22 bases between them. Germline CDR1 SGHAT, CDR2 FQNNGV. CDR3 nucleotides: TGTGCCAGCAGCCCCGTAGCTGTGGCGGAGCCTACCTACGAGCAGTACTTC. This gives the protein CASSPVAVAEPTYEQYF.

The rearrangement joins TRBV19 to TRBJ2-7, with TRBD1 identical over 7 bases. The J segment lost 3 bases and the V segment lost 5 bases, leaving 10 bases of the junction unmatched. The CDR3 has 15 residues. Looked up from germline, CDR1 is LNHDA and CDR2 is SQIVND (reference sequence). The CDR3 bases are TGTGCCAGTAGTTCCCAGGGGGTAGGAGGCTACGAGCAGTACTTC. Protein sequence: CASSSQGVGGYEQYF.